The 25 T cell receptor beta chains reported below all come from one sample, sequenced in a study of tumor-infiltrating lymphocytes in primary liver carcinoma. Between roughly 20 and 31 mg of unsorted bulk tissue served as the source from which RNA and DNA were co-extracted. The input was 450 to 500 ng total RNA; TCR beta cDNA was made from it with a constant-region primer. A slightly modified ARM-PCR protocol with three nested multiplex PCR rounds produced these TCR beta libraries. Primers for the first two PCR rounds were TRBV1-TRBV30 forward primers and a C-beta reverse primer (roughly 10 cycles per round). TCRdb called the multiplex PCR reads again in MiXCR, with one record for every CDR3 protein. The sample shows fewer than 70,000 distinct CDR3 sequences, 71% of them seen only once. The sequenced material came from liver tumor tissue from sampling region 2. Regarding subset: tumor region T2, inferior pole. These receptors all stem from a middle-aged man with primary liver carcinoma and hepatitis B virus infection.

Remarks on this clonotype: One end of the junction does not line up with germline, which may come from a read error. This chain joins TRBV5-4 and TRBJ1-2, with D unresolved. Germline V gene data show CDR1 as SGHNT and CDR2 as YYREEE (reference sequence). CDR3 size: 16 residues. Written as DNA, the CDR3 is TGTGCCAGCAGCTTGAGAAGAGGAACAGATGACTATGACTACACCTTC. Its protein is CASSLRRGTDDYDYTF.

There are a few counts of this clonotype. This chain links TRBV28 with TRBJ2-1; 13 bases agree with TRBD2. Unmatched junction bases numbered 9, after V lost 4 bases and J lost 0 bases. This CDR3 has 19 amino acids. CDR1 and CDR2 (germline): MDHEN, SYDVKM. The DNA for the CDR3 is TGTGCCAGCAGTTCCCCCGGGACTAGCGGGAAGGGCTCCTACAATGAGCAGTTCTTC. It specifies CASSSPGTSGKGSYNEQFF.

This clonotype was observed once. The junction differs from germline at one of its ends, possibly a read error. The CDR3 DNA is TGTGCCAGAAGCGGGGGACAGGGCGTTGTGCACGAGCAGTATTTC. Its protein is CARSGGQGVVHEQYF. The chain joins TRBV11-2 to TRBJ2-7; D is possibly TRBD1 (9 bases). Looked up from germline, CDR1 is SGHAT and CDR2 is FQNNGV. The CDR3 sequence is 15 residues long.

The genes are TRBV12-3 or TRBV12-4 and TRBJ1-2; the match to TRBD1 covers 7 bases. The CDR3 totals 15 residues. Trimming took 6 bases from V and 2 from J; bases not matched to a gene: 9. The CDR3 nucleotides are TGTGCCAGCAGCCTCTTAAAGGGGGCAAACTATGGCTACACCTTC. This translates into CASSLLKGANYGYTF.

About this clonotype itself: One end of the junction fails to match germline, which may point to a read error. This sequence joins TRBV28 and TRBJ2-7; D assignment may be TRBD1 or TRBD2 (5 bases each). Germline V gene data show CDR1 as MDHEN and CDR2 as SYDVKM. This CDR3 comprises 15 residues. The CDR3: CASSRGRQDSYEHYF. As DNA, the CDR3 is TGTGCCAGCAGTAGGGGACGGCAGGATTCCTACGAGCACTACTTT.

This clonotype was observed a handful of times. V is TRBV5-5 and J is TRBJ1-6; 8 bases fit TRBD1. Germline loops: CDR1 SGHKS, CDR2 YYEKEE (reference sequence). The CDR3 runs 15 residues. The V and J ends lost 4 bases and 8 bases, in that order; junction bases with no gene match: 8. DNA of the CDR3: TGTGCCAGCAGCCCTACCGGGACAGGTGATTCACCCCTCCACTTT. Amino acids: CASSPTGTGDSPLHF.

For the CDR3, the DNA is TGTGCCAGCAGCTCAGAGGGGGCCTACGGGGAGCTGTTTTTT. Encoded protein: CASSSEGAYGELFF. V and J are TRBV7-9 and TRBJ2-2, with 7 bases matching TRBD1. The CDR3 is 14 residues long. Germline-derived CDR1 and CDR2 are SEHNR and FQNEAQ (reference sequence). J lost 7 bases, V lost 4 bases, and 6 bases had no gene match.

Comment on this clonotype: This clone may be a read error of a much larger clone one base away. The rearrangement links TRBV4-3 to TRBJ1-2, with 8 bases fitting TRBD1. CDR1 and CDR2 from the germline V gene are LGHNA and YSLEER. CDR3 length: 17 residues. The CDR3, as DNA: TGCGCCAGCAGCCAGGATTATCGACAGGGGCGGATCTATGACTACACCTTC. Residues: CASSQDYRQGRIYDYTF.

This sequence joins TRBV14 and TRBJ2-7, with 10 bases that match TRBD2. The CDR3 contains 14 residues. The V and J ends lost 10 bases and 3 bases, in that order; junction bases with no gene match: 9. Germline values: CDR1 SGHDN, CDR2 FVKESK. The CDR3 sequence: CATSQAGGCYEQYF. Written as DNA, the CDR3 is TGTGCCACCAGTCAAGCGGGGGGGTGCTACGAGCAGTACTTC.

In regard to this clonotype: A read error may produce the germline difference seen at one junction end. This chain joins TRBV29-1 and TRBJ2-2; the D call may be TRBD1 or TRBD2 (5 bases each). This CDR3 region has 11 residues. Germline CDR1 SQVTM, CDR2 ANQGSEA. CDR3 coding DNA: TGCAGCGCCAAGGGGAACGGGGAGCCGTTTTTT. Its translation: CSAKGNGEPFF.

Of note for this clonotype: Since the CDR3 does not end with the conserved phenylalanine or tryptophan, this likely comes from a read error. V and J are TRBV6-6 and TRBJ2-5, with D possibly being TRBD1 or TRBD2 (6 bases each). Germline V gives CDR1 MNHNY, CDR2 SVGAGI (reference sequence). CDR3 length: 14 amino acids. V was clipped by 2 bases and J by 5 bases, with 12 bases between them. DNA of the CDR3: TGTGCCAGCAGTTACGATATCGGGGGCGAGACCCAGTACTTA. It translates to CASSYDIGGETQYL.

V and J are TRBV4-2 and TRBJ2-7; D is perhaps TRBD1 (6 bases). The V end lost 4 bases, the J end lost 1 base, and 11 bases lay between the germline ends. The V gene's germline CDR1 is LGHNA and CDR2 YNFKEQ. This CDR3 contains 14 residues. The CDR3 here is CASSLTGTSYEQYF. The CDR3 nucleotides are TGTGCCAGCAGCCTTACCGGGACATCCTACGAGCAGTACTTC.

The V and J genes are TRBV11-2 and TRBJ2-5; 8 bases line up with TRBD2. This CDR3 contains 16 residues. Germline lookup yields CDR1 SGHAT and CDR2 FQNNGV. CDR3 DNA sequence: TGTTTTAACAGCCAAACTCCTGGCGGGGGGAAAGAGACCCAGTACTTC. Encoded protein: CFNSQTPGGGKETQYF. Combining the CDR3 with reference TRBV11-2 and TRBJ2-5 gives the whole variable domain EAGVAQSPRYKIIEKRQSVAFWCNPISGHATLYWYQQILGQGPKLLIQFQNNGVVDDSQLPKDRFSAERLKGVDSTLKIQPAKLEDSAVYLCFNSQTPGGGKETQYFGPGTRLLVL.

This clonotype was picked up a small number of times. Just one base apart from a much larger clone, this may be a read error. This chain links TRBV19 with TRBJ2-2; D perhaps matches TRBD2 (5 bases). CDR1 and CDR2 (germline): LNHDA, SQIVND (reference sequence). This CDR3 spans 14 amino acids. The CDR3, as DNA: TGTGCCAGTAGCCCAATGTCCATAACCGGGGAGCTGTTATTT. It specifies CASSPMSITGELLF.

The table lists this clonotype with a count of one. J is TRBJ2-1 and V is TRBV12-5, with D maybe TRBD1 (7 bases). CDR1 LGHNT and CDR2 FRNRAP come from the germline V gene. CDR3 length: 14 residues. V was cut by 6 bases and J by 1 base, with 10 bases left in between. The CDR3 reads CASGAGGSYNEQFF. Here the CDR3 DNA reads TGTGCTAGTGGGGCAGGGGGGTCCTACAATGAGCAGTTCTTC.

As regards this clonotype: Without the conserved terminal phenylalanine or tryptophan, this CDR3 likely stems from a read error. Written as DNA, the CDR3 is TGTGCCCGCAGCCTCGGGCAGGGGGCAAACTATGGCTACACCTCC. Encoded protein: CARSLGQGANYGYTS. The chain employs TRBV12-3 or TRBV12-4 and TRBJ1-2; 8 positions agree with TRBD1. The CDR3 covers 15 residues.

A note on this clonotype: The junction differs from germline at one of its ends, possibly a read error. The chain recombines TRBV6-5 with TRBJ2-6; D possibly uses TRBD1 or TRBD2 (5 bases each). The CDR3 consists of 13 residues. Germline lookup yields CDR1 MNHEY and CDR2 SVGAGI. This CDR3 is CASKDSGANVPIF. The CDR3 region has the DNA TGTGCCAGTAAGGACTCTGGGGCCAACGTCCCGATTTTC.

Comment on this clonotype: The germline gene is not matched at one end of the junction; a read error may be the cause. The V and J genes are TRBV5-1 and TRBJ2-2; the match to TRBD1 covers 7 bases. The length of the CDR3 is 15 residues. The germline V gene has CDR1 SGHRS and CDR2 YFSETQ. The CDR3 loop reads CTSSDRVANTGELFF. Written as DNA, the CDR3 is TGCACCAGCAGCGACAGGGTCGCGAACACCGGGGAGCTGTTTTTT.

Points on this clonotype: Relative to the germline gene, one junction end is altered; a read error may explain this. The rearrangement uses TRBV11-2 and TRBJ2-7; a weak D match, TRBD2 (5 bases). The CDR3 is made up of 15 amino acids. Germline assignment: CDR1 SGHAT and CDR2 FQNNGV. The CDR3 protein is CASGLSTGITYEQYF. In DNA form, the CDR3 reads TGTGCCAGCGGCTTATCCACGGGGATTACCTACGAGCAGTATTTC.

This clonotype was recorded a few times. Germline and junction disagree at one end, which may indicate a read error. The CDR3 here is CASSCEVPYEQYF. The CDR3 nucleotides read TGTGCCAGCAGTTGCGAGGTACCCTACGAGCAATACTTC. The rearrangement joins TRBV6-2 or TRBV6-3 to TRBJ2-7; D uncertain. Per germline, CDR1 MNHEY and CDR2 SVGEGT. The CDR3 has 13 amino acids.

The chain is built from TRBV11-2 and TRBJ2-1; possibly TRBD1 for D (6 bases). The CDR3 is made up of 15 amino acids. The germline V gene encodes CDR1 SGHAT and CDR2 FQNNGV. V lost 6 bases, J lost 8 bases, and 20 bases lay in between. CDR3 DNA sequence: TGTGCCAGCAGTTCCGGGACAAGTGCTAAAGATGAGCAGTTCTTC. Translating gives CASSSGTSAKDEQFF.

This clonotype showed up just a few times. The gene calls are TRBV29-1 and TRBJ2-3; 12 nucleotides line up with TRBD2. CDR1 and CDR2 (germline): SQVTM, ANQGSEA. CDR3 size: 15 residues. V dropped 5 bases and J dropped 2; count of bases not matched to a gene: 5. The DNA of the CDR3 is TGCAGCGTTCCCGGGACTAGCGGGTTCACAGATACGCAGTATTTT. It translates to CSVPGTSGFTDTQYF.

About this clonotype itself: The conserved phenylalanine or tryptophan is not found at the CDR3 terminus, so this likely reflects a read error. The chain couples TRBV11-2 to TRBJ2-2; D is perhaps TRBD2 (6 bases). CDR3 length equals 15 residues. Germline V gene data show CDR1 as SGHAT and CDR2 as FQNNGV. The chain's CDR3 is CASSFAGSNTGGLFS. The CDR3, as DNA: TGTGCCAGCAGCTTTGCGGGATCGAACACTGGGGGGCTGTTTTCT.

In regard to this clonotype: At one boundary the junction diverges from the germline segment, which might be a read error. The rearrangement joins TRBV4-2 to TRBJ1-3; no reliable D call. Germline V gives CDR1 LGHNA, CDR2 YNFKEQ. CDR3 length: 15 amino acids. The CDR3 DNA is TGTGCCAGTAGCCAAGACGGGCTAACTGGAAACACCATATATTTT. Residues: CASSQDGLTGNTIYF.

This chain uses TRBV12-3 or TRBV12-4 with TRBJ2-1; D unresolved. V lost 5 bases and J 8 bases, leaving 22 bases between the germline ends. The CDR3 runs to 16 residues. This chain's CDR3 is CASSGPRRTHPDEQFF. The CDR3 DNA reads TGTGCCAGCAGTGGGCCCCGGCGGACCCATCCGGATGAGCAGTTCTTC.